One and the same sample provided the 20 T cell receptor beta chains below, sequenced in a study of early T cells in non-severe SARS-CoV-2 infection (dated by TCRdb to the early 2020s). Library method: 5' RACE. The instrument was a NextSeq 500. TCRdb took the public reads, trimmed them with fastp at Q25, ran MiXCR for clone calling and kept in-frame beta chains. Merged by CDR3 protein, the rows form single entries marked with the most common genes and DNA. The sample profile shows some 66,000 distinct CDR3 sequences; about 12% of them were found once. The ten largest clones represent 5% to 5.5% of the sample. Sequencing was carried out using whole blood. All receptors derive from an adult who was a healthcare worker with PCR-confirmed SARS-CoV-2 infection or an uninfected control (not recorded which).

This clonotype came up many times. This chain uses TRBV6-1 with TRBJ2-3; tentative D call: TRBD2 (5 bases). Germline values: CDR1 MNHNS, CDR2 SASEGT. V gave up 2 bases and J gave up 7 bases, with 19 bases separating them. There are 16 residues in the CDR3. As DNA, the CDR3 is TGTGCCAGCAGTGAACCCGGACTGGCAGGCAGGAATACGCAGTATTTT. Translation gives CASSEPGLAGRNTQYF.

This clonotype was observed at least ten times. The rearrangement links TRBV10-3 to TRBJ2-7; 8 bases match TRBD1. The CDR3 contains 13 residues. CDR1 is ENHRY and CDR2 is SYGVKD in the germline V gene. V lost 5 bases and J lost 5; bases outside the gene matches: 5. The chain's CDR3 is CAISTDRDHEQYF. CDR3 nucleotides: TGTGCCATCAGTACGGACAGGGACCACGAGCAGTACTTC.

The CDR3 DNA reads as TGCAGCGTTTTTGGCACGGGTGGCTACACCTTC. Protein: CSVFGTGGYTF. The V gene is TRBV29-1, the J gene TRBJ1-2; no clear D gene. The CDR3 has 11 residues. CDR1 SQVTM and CDR2 ANQGSEA come from the germline V gene. V lost 5 bases and J lost 7, with 11 bases in between.

CDR3 residues: CASSLDGGGYTF. The CDR3 DNA reads as TGTGCCAGCAGTTTAGATGGGGGTGGCTACACCTTC. The genes are TRBV12-3 or TRBV12-4 and TRBJ1-2; D possibly corresponds to TRBD1 (5 bases). This CDR3 region has 12 residues. V gave up 1 base and J gave up 7 bases, with 7 bases separating them.

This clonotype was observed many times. The CDR3 region is CASSPSRPLRDTEAFF. CDR3 sequence (DNA): TGTGCCAGCAGTCCGAGCAGACCCCTAAGGGACACTGAAGCTTTCTTT. This chain connects TRBV12-3 or TRBV12-4 to TRBJ1-1; D is unclear. The CDR3 contains 16 residues. V lost 5 bases and J 3 bases, leaving 19 bases between the germline ends.

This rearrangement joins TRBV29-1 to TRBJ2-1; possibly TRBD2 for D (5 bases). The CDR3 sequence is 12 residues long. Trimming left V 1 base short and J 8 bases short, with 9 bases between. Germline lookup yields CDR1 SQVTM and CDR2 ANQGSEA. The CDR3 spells CSVEVLADEQFF. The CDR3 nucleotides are TGCAGCGTTGAAGTTCTAGCCGATGAGCAGTTCTTC.

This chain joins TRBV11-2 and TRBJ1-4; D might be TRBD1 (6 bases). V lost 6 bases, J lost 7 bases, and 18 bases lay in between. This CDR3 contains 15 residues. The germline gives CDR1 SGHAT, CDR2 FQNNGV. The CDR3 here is CASREKGGKSEKLFF. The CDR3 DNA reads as TGTGCCAGCAGGGAGAAGGGGGGCAAGAGTGAAAAACTGTTTTTT.

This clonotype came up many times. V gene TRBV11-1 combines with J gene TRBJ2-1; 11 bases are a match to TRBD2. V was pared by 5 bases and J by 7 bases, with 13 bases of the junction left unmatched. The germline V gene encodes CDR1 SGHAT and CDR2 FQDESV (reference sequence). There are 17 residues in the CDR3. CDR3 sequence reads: CASSPARLAGGGNEQFF. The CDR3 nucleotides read TGTGCCAGCAGCCCAGCCCGGCTAGCGGGAGGAGGAAATGAGCAGTTCTTC.

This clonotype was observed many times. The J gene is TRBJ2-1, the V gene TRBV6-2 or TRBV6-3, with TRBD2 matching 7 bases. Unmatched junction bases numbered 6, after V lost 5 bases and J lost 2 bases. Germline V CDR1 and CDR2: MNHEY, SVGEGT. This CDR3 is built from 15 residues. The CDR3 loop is CASSRSGFPYNEQFF. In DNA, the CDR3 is TGTGCCAGCAGTCGTAGCGGGTTCCCCTACAATGAGCAGTTCTTC.

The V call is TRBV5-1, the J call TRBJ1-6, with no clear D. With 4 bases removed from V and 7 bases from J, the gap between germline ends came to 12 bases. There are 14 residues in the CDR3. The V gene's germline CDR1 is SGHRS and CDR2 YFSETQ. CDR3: CASSHGLENSPLHF. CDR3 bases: TGCGCCAGCAGCCACGGGCTCGAGAATTCACCCCTCCACTTT.

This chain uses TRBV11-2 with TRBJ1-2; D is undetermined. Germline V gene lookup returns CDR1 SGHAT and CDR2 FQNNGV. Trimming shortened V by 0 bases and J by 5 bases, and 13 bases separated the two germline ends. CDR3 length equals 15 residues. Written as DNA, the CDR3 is TGTGCCAGCAGCTTAGACTCTGCTCACGGATATGGCTACACCTTC. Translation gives CASSLDSAHGYGYTF.

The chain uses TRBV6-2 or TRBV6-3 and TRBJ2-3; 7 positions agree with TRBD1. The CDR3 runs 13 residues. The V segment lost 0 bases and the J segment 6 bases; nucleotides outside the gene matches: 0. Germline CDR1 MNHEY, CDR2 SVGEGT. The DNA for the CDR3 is TGTGCCAGCAGTTACTCGACAGGGGATACGCAGTATTTT. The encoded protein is CASSYSTGDTQYF.

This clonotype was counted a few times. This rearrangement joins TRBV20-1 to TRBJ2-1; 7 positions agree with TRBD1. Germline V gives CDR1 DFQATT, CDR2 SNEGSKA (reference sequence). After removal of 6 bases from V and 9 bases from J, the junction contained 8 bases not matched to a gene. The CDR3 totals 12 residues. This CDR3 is CSAVQGLGEQFF. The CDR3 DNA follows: TGCAGTGCCGTACAGGGGCTGGGTGAGCAGTTCTTC.

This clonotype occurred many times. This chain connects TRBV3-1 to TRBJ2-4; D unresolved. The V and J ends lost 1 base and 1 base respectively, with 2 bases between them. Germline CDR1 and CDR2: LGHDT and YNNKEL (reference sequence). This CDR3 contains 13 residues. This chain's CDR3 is CASSQGAKNIQYF. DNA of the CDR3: TGTGCCAGCAGCCAAGGGGCCAAAAACATTCAGTACTTC.

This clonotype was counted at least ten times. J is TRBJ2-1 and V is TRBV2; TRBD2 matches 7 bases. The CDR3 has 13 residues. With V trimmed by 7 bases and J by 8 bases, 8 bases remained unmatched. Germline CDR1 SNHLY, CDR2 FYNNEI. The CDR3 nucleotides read TGTGCCAGCACGGGGGGTAGGGGCGATGAGCAGTTCTTC. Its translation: CASTGGRGDEQFF.

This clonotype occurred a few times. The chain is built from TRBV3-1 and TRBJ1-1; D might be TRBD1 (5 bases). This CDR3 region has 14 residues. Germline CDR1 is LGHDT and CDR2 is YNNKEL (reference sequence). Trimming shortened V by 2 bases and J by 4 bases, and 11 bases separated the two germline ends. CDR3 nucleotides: TGTGCCAGCAGCCAAAGGGGTCGGGGCACTGAAGCTTTCTTT. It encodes CASSQRGRGTEAFF.

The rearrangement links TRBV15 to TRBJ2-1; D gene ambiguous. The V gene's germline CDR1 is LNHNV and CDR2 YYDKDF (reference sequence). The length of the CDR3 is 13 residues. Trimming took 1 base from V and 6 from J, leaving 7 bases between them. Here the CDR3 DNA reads TGTGCCACCAGCAGAGCGCCTGGCAATGAGCAGTTCTTC. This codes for CATSRAPGNEQFF.

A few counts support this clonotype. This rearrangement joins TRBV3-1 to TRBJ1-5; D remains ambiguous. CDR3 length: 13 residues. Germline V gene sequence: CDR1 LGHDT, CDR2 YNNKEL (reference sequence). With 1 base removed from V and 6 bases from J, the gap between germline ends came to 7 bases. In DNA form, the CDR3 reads TGTGCCAGCAGCCAAGGGGAGGGTCAGCCCCAGCATTTT. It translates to CASSQGEGQPQHF.

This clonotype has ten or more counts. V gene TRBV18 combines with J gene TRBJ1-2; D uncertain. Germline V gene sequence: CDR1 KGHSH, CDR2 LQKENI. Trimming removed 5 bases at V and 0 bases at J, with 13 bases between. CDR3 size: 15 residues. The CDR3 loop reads CASSAKTTSNYGYTF. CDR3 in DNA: TGTGCCAGCTCAGCCAAGACAACGTCTAACTATGGCTACACCTTC.

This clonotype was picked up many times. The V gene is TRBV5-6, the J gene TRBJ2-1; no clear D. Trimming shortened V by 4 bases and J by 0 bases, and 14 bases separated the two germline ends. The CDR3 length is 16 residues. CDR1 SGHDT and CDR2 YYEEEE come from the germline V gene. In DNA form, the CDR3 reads TGTGCCAGCAGCATCCGACCCCTACCCTCCTACAATGAGCAGTTCTTC. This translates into CASSIRPLPSYNEQFF.